A single sample gave rise to the 4 T cell receptor beta chains below, sequenced in a study of blood T cell repertoires in COVID-19. Sequencing used immunoSEQ multiplex PCR; TCRdb keeps in-frame clones, though not all of them. The sample has about 94,000 clones; about four fifths are singletons. The sample comprised peripheral blood. The receptors originated from a human donor in a cohort sampled during active COVID-19.

V gene TRBV18 combines with J gene TRBJ1-6, with TRBD1 matching over 8 bases. The J segment lost 8 bases and the V segment lost 3 bases, leaving 9 bases of the junction unmatched. Germline V CDR1 and CDR2: KGHSH, LQKENI. The CDR3 spans 16 residues. CDR3: CASSPRSRGQDSPLHF. CDR3 nucleotides: TGTGCCAGCTCACCTCGGAGCAGGGGGCAGGATTCACCCCTCCACTTT.

The chain recombines TRBV19 with TRBJ1-1, with 7 bases lining up with TRBD1. CDR1 LNHDA and CDR2 SQIVND come from the germline V gene (reference sequence). The ends lost 1 base at V and 1 base at J; junction bases unmatched: 6. The CDR3 contains 16 residues. DNA of the CDR3: TGTGCCAGTAGTATAGCGACAGGGCGCGGGAACACTGAAGCTTTCTTT. It codes for CASSIATGRGNTEAFF.

The chain joins TRBV20-1 to TRBJ2-7, with D uncertain. Trimming took off 3 bases at V and 7 bases at J, with 13 bases between the two ends. This CDR3 is 12 amino acids long. Germline V CDR1 and CDR2: DFQATT, SNEGSKA (reference sequence). Here the CDR3 reads CSASYSPREQYF. The CDR3 bases are TGCAGTGCTAGTTACAGCCCTCGTGAGCAGTACTTC.

Turning to this clone: Other DNA sequences in the sample encode the same CDR3. The chain uses TRBV19 and TRBJ1-5, with D tentatively TRBD1 (6 bases). CDR3 length: 15 residues. The germline V gene has CDR1 LNHDA and CDR2 SQIVND (reference sequence). V lost 3 bases to trimming and J lost 3 bases, with 12 bases between them. CDR3 residues: CASSIKDRPNQPQHF. In nucleotides, the CDR3 is TGTGCCAGTAGTATTAAGGACAGACCCAATCAGCCCCAGCATTTT.